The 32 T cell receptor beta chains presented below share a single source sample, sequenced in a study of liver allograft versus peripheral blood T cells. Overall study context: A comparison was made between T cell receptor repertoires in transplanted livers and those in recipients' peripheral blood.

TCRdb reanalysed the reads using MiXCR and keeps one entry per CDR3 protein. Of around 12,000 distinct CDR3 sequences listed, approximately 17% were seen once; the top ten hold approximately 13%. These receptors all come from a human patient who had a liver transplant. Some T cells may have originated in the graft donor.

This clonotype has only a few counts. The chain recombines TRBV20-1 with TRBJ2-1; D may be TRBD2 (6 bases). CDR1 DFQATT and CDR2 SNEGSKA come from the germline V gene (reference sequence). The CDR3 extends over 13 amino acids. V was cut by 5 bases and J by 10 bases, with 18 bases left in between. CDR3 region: CSASGTASREQFF. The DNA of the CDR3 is TGCAGTGCTTCCGGGACTGCTTCTAGGGAGCAGTTCTTC.

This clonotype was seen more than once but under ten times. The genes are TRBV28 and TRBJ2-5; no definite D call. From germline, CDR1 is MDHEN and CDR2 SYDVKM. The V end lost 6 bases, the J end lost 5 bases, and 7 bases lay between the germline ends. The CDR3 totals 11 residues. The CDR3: CASSQWETQYF. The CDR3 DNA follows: TGTGCCAGCAGCCAGTGGGAGACCCAGTACTTC.

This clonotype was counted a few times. CDR3 sequence reads: CASSSKRAAGELFF. The CDR3 nucleotides are TGTGCCAGCAGCTCGAAGAGGGCGGCCGGGGAGCTGTTTTTT. The chain carries TRBV7-9 and TRBJ2-2; D might be TRBD2 (5 bases). This CDR3 comprises 14 residues. The V and J ends lost 4 bases and 6 bases respectively, with 12 bases between them. CDR1 SEHNR and CDR2 FQNEAQ come from the germline V gene (reference sequence).

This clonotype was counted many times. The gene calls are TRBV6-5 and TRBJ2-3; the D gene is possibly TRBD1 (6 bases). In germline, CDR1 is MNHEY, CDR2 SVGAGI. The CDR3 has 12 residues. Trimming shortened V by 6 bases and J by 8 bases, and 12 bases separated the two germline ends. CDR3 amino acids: CASRNGRGTQYF. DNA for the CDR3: TGTGCCAGCAGGAACGGCAGGGGTACGCAGTATTTT.

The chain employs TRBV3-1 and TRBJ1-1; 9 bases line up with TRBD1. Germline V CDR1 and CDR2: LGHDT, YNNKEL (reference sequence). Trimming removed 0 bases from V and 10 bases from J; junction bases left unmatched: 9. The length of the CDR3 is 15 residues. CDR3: CASSQEPTGGGTAFF. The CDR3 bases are TGTGCCAGCAGCCAAGAACCAACAGGGGGCGGGACAGCTTTCTTT.

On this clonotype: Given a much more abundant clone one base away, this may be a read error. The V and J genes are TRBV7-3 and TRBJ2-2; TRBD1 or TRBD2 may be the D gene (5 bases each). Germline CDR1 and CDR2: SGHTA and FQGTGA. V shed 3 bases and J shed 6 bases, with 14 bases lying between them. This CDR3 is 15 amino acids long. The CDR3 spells CASSLSRDDAGELFF. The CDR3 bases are TGTGCCAGCAGCTTGTCCCGGGACGACGCCGGGGAGCTGTTTTTT.

CDR3 residues: CASRAGGGTDTQYF. The CDR3 coding sequence is TGTGCCAGCAGAGCGGGAGGGGGCACAGATACGCAGTATTTT. The gene calls are TRBV6-5 and TRBJ2-3; 10 bases align to TRBD2. The germline gives CDR1 MNHEY, CDR2 SVGAGI. CDR3 length: 14 amino acids. With 6 bases clipped from V and 1 base from J, the junction kept 1 base outside the gene matches.

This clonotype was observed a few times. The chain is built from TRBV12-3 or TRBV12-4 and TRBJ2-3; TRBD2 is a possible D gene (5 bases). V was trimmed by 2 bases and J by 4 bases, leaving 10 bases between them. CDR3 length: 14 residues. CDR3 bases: TGTGCCAGCAGTTTAACTAGGCCCCCAGATACGCAGTATTTT. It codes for CASSLTRPPDTQYF.

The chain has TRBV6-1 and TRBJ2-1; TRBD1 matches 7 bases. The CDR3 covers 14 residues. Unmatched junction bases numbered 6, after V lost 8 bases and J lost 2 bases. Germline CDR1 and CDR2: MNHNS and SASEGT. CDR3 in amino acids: CASRSGTAYNEQFF. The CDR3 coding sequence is TGTGCCAGCCGTTCCGGGACAGCCTACAATGAGCAGTTCTTC.

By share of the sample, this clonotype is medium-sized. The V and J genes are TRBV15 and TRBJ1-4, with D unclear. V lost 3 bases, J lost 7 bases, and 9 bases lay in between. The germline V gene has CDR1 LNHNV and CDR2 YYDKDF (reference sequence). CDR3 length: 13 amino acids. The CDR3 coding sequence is TGTGCCACCAGCAGCGACAATAGTGAAAAACTGTTTTTT. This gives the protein CATSSDNSEKLFF.

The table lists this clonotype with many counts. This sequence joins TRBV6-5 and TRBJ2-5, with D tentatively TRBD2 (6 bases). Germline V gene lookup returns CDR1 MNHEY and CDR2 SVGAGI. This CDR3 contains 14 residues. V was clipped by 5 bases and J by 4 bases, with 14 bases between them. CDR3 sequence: CASSRPGTLETQYF. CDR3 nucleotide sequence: TGTGCCAGCAGTCGTCCGGGGACTTTAGAGACCCAGTACTTC.

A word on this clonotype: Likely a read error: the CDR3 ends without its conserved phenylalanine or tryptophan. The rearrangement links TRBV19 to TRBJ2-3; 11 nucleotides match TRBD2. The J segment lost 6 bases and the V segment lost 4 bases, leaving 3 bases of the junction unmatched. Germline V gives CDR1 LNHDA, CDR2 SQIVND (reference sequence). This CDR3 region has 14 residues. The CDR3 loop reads CASSTTSGKDTQYS. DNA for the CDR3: TGTGCCAGTAGTACGACTAGCGGGAAGGATACGCAGTATTCT.

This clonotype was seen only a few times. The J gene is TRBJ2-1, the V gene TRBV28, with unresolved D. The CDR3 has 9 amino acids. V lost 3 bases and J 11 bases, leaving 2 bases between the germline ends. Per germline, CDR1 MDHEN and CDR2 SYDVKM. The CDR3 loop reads CASSLKQFF. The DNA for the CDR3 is TGTGCCAGCAGTTTGAAGCAGTTCTTC.

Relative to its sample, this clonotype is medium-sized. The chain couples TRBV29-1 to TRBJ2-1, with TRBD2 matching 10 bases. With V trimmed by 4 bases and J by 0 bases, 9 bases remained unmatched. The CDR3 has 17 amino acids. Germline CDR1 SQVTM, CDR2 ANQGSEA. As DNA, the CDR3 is TGCAGCGTTGGAAGGACTAGCGGCGCAAGCTCCTACAATGAGCAGTTCTTC. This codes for CSVGRTSGASSYNEQFF.

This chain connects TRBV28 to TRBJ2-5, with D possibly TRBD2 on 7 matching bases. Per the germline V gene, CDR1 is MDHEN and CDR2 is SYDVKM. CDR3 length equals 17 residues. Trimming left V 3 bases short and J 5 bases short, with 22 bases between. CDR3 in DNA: TGTGCCAGCAGTTTGTCGTTAGGAGGGGGGGCCACGGAGACCCAGTACTTC. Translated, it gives CASSLSLGGGATETQYF.

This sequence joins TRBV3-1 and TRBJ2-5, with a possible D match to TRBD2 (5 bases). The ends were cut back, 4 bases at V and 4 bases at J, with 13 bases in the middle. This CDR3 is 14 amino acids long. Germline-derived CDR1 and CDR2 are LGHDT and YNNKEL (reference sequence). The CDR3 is CASSRQPSPETQYF. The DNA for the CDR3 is TGTGCCAGCAGCCGCCAGCCTAGCCCAGAGACCCAGTACTTC.

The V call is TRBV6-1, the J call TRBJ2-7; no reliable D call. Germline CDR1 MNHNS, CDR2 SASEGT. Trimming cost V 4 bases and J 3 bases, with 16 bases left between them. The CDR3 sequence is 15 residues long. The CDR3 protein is CASSAKSSFFYEQYF. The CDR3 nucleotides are TGTGCCAGCAGTGCGAAGAGCTCCTTCTTCTACGAGCAGTACTTC.

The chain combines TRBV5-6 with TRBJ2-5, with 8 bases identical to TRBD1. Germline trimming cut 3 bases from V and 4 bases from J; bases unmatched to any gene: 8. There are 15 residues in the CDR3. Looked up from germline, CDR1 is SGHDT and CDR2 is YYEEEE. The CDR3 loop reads CASSWGQVAGETQYF. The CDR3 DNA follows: TGTGCCAGCAGCTGGGGACAGGTTGCCGGAGAGACCCAGTACTTC.

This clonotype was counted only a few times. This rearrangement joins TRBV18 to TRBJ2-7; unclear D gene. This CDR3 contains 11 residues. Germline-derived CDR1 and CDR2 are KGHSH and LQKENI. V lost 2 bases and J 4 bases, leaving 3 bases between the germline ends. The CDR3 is CASSPGYEQYF. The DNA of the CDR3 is TGTGCCAGCTCACCAGGGTACGAGCAGTACTTC.

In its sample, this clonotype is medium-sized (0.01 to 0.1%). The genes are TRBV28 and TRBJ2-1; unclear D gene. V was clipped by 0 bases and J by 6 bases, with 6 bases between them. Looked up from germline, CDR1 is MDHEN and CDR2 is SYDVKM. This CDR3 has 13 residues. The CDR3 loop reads CASSLWDGNEQFF. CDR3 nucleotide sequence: TGTGCCAGCAGTTTATGGGACGGCAATGAGCAGTTCTTC.

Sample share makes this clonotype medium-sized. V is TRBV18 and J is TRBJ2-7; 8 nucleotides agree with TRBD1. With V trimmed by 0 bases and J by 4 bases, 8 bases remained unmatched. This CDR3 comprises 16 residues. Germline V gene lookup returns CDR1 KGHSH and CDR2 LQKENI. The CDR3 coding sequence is TGTGCCAGCTCACCACCAGGAACGACAGGGGTATACGAGCAGTACTTC. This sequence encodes CASSPPGTTGVYEQYF.

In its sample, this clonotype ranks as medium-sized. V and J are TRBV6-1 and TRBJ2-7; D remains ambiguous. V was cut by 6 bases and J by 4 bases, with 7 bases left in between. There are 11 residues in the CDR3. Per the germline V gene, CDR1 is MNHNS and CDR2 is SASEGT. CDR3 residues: CASRALYEQYF. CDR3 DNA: TGTGCCAGCAGGGCTTTATACGAGCAGTACTTC.

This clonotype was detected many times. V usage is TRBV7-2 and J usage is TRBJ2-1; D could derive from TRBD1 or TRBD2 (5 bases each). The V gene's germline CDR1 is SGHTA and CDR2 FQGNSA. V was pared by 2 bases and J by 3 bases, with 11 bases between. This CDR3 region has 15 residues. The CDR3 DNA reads TGTGCCAGCAGCTTATCTCGGGGCAGCTACAATGAGCAGTTCTTC. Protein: CASSLSRGSYNEQFF.

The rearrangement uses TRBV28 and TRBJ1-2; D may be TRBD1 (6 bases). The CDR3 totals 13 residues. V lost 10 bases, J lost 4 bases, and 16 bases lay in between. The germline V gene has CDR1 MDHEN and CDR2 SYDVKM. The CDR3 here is CAIRGRDSYGYTF. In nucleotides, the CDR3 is TGTGCCATTAGGGGGAGGGACTCCTATGGCTACACCTTC.

The CDR3 here is CASSQVLIGPLAKNIQYF. DNA of the CDR3: TGTGCCAGCAGCCAAGTACTAATCGGGCCACTAGCCAAAAACATTCAGTACTTC. The chain employs TRBV3-1 and TRBJ2-4; no clear D. CDR1 is LGHDT and CDR2 is YNNKEL in the germline V gene (reference sequence). The CDR3 is 18 amino acids. With 1 base removed from V and 0 bases from J, the gap between germline ends came to 16 bases.

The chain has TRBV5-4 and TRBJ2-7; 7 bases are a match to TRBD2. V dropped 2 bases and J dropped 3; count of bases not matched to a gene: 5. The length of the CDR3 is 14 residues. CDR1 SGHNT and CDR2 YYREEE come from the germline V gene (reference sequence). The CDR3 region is CASSFAGVNYEQYF. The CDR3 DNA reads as TGTGCCAGCAGCTTCGCGGGAGTTAACTACGAGCAGTACTTC.

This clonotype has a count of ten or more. The CDR3 reads CASTPRRVRETQYF. In nucleotides, the CDR3 is TGTGCCAGCACCCCTCGCAGGGTCCGAGAGACCCAGTACTTC. The chain has TRBV28 and TRBJ2-5, with D possibly being TRBD1 (5 bases). The CDR3 sequence is 14 residues long. Trimming shortened V by 7 bases and J by 4 bases, and 16 bases separated the two germline ends. The germline CDR1 and CDR2 sequences are MDHEN and SYDVKM.

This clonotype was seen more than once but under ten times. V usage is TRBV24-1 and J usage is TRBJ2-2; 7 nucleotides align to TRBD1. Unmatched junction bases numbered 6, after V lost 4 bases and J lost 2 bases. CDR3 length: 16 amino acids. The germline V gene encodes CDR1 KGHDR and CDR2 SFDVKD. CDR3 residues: CATSEGTGANTGELFF. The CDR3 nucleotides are TGTGCCACCAGTGAGGGCACAGGGGCCAACACCGGGGAGCTGTTTTTT.

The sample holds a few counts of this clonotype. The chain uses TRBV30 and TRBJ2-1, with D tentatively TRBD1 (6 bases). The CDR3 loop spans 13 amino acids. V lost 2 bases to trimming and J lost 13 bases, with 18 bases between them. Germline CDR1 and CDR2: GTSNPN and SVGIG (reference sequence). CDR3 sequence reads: CAWSRSAPGHQFF. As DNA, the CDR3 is TGTGCCTGGAGTAGATCAGCTCCGGGACACCAGTTCTTC.

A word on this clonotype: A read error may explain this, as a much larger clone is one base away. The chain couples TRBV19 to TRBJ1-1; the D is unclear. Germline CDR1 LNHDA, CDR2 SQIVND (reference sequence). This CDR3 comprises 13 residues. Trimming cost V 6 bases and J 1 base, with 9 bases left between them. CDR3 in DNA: TGTGCCAGTAGAATTTGGGAGAACACTGAAGCTTTCTTT. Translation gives CASRIWENTEAFF. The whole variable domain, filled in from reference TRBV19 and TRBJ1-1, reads DGGITQSPKYLFRKEGQNVTLSCEQNLNHDAMYWYRQDPGQGLRLIYYSQIVNDFQKGDIAEGYSVSREKKESFPLTVTSAQKNPTAFYLCASRIWENTEAFFGQGTRLTVV.

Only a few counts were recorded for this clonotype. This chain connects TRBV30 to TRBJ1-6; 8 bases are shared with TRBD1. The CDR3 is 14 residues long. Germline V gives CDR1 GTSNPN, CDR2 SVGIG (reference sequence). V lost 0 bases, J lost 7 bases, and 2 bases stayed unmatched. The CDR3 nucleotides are TGTGCCTGGAGTGTACAGGGGGGCAATTCACCCCTCCACTTT. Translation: CAWSVQGGNSPLHF.

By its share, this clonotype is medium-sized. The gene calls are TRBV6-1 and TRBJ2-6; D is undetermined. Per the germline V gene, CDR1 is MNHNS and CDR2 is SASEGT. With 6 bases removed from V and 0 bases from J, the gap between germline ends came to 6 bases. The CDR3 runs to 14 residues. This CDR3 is CASRMNSGANVLTF. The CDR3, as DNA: TGTGCCAGCAGGATGAACTCTGGGGCCAACGTCCTGACTTTC.